This T cell receptor (beta chain) was sequenced in a study of T cell changes during pregnancy in multiple sclerosis (dated by TCRdb to about 2019). With respect to the entire study: The study looked at changes in the T cell repertoire across pregnancy in women with multiple sclerosis.

Library preparation was by the immunoSEQ multiplex PCR assay. The clones in this table, taken by TCRdb from immuneACCESS, are in-frame only. Not every clone is retained; where verified, under half of the shortfall comes from an unresolved V gene, and the cause of the rest is unknown. The sample profile shows 30,000 or so clones; approximately 81% of them were found once. In total, the top ten clones hold around 7.9% of the sample. Via the germline V gene, CDR1 is MDHEN and CDR2 SYDVKM. Reading from cysteine to phenylalanine, the CDR3 counts 15 amino acids. Only CDR3 DNA remains: 45 bases, in frame from the first base. Relative to germline, V is 2 bases shorter and J is 5 bases shorter, with 13 bases between their ends. This clone has a single count. Its binding antigen is unknown. The input lacks base qualities; no much larger clone sits a single base away.

The sequences come from CD8+ T cells from peripheral blood mononuclear cells, collected after pregnancy. The sequence derives from a female donor with multiple sclerosis, enrolled in a pregnancy study. The chain uses TRBV28 and TRBJ1-5, with a weak D call of TRBD1 (5 bases match). The DNA is as follows: TGTGCCAGCAGTTTAAAGGGCAGGGAGGATCAGCCCCAGCATTTT. This sequence encodes CASSLKGREDQPQHF.